The 11 T cell receptor beta chains presented below share a single source sample, sequenced in a study of blood T cell repertoires in COVID-19. The method was immunoSEQ multiplex PCR; TCRdb's version includes in-frame clones alone and lacks a portion of them. The sample comprises around 340,000 clones, 65% to 85% of which are singletons, and 2.5% to 3.5% rests with the top ten. Sequencing was performed on peripheral blood. Source of these receptors: a man aged 25-45 years with active or convalescent COVID-19.

Only one count was recorded for this clone. The V gene is TRBV4-1, the J gene TRBJ2-1; 10 positions match TRBD2. The CDR3 consists of 16 residues. The germline V gene encodes CDR1 MGHRA and CDR2 YSYEKL. Trimming took 0 bases from V and 5 from J; bases not matched to a gene: 4. The CDR3 bases are TGCGCCAGCAGCCAAGATGCTAGCGGGAGACACAATGAGCAGTTCTTC. Translating it yields CASSQDASGRHNEQFF.

This clone was picked up one time. DNA of the CDR3: TGTGCCAGCAGCTTGGCGCGGACAGGGGGTGTAGATACGCAGTATTTT. Its translation: CASSLARTGGVDTQYF. The chain joins TRBV5-4 to TRBJ2-3; 10 bases map to TRBD1. Looked up from germline, CDR1 is SGHNT and CDR2 is YYREEE (reference sequence). Trimming at V came to 0 bases and at J to 5 bases, leaving 6 bases not matched to a gene. The CDR3 consists of 16 residues.

The V and J genes are TRBV6-5 and TRBJ2-7, with 8 bases lining up with TRBD1. The V gene end was trimmed by 6 bases and the J gene end by 5 bases; junction bases not matched to a gene: 9. From germline, CDR1 is MNHEY and CDR2 SVGAGI. This CDR3 contains 14 residues. The CDR3 DNA follows: TGTGCCAGCAGCCTCGACAGGGGCTTAGACGAGCAGTACTTC. It encodes CASSLDRGLDEQYF.

The gene calls are TRBV24-1 and TRBJ2-3; the D is unclear. The V end lost 3 bases, the J end lost 4 bases, and 10 bases lay between the germline ends. CDR1 is KGHDR and CDR2 is SFDVKD in the germline V gene. The CDR3 has 14 amino acids. Here the CDR3 reads CATSDMGSPDTQYF. In DNA, the CDR3 is TGTGCCACCAGTGATATGGGCAGCCCAGATACGCAGTATTTT.

V and J are TRBV28 and TRBJ1-5; no firm D call. Germline V CDR1 and CDR2: MDHEN, SYDVKM. The germline V and J ends were trimmed by 3 bases and 2 bases, with 11 bases remaining between them. This CDR3 is built from 15 residues. The CDR3 loop is CASSFPEGGNQPQHF. The CDR3 DNA reads as TGTGCCAGCAGTTTTCCCGAGGGAGGCAATCAGCCCCAGCATTTT.

The rearrangement joins TRBV29-1 to TRBJ2-2, with 9 nucleotides matching TRBD1. This CDR3 contains 14 residues. J lost 6 bases, V lost 7 bases, and 9 bases had no gene match. Germline loops: CDR1 SQVTM, CDR2 ANQGSEA. CDR3 nucleotides: TGCAGCGGGGGCCGGGACAGGGTCCCCGGGGAGCTGTTTTTT. It is translated as CSGGRDRVPGELFF.

The rearrangement uses TRBV28 and TRBJ1-4; D is undetermined. The germline V and J ends were trimmed by 10 bases and 8 bases, with 14 bases remaining between them. CDR3 length equals 12 residues. From germline, CDR1 is MDHEN and CDR2 SYDVKM. The CDR3 protein is CATTSGDEKLFF. CDR3 DNA sequence: TGTGCCACCACTTCGGGAGACGAAAAACTGTTTTTT.

This clone was counted a single time. A junction end diverges from the germline sequence, so it may reflect a read error. The chain links TRBV23-1 to TRBJ2-3; unclear D gene. TRBV23-1 belongs to the ORF category, with a function that is uncertain. This CDR3 has 10 amino acids. CDR3 DNA sequence: TGCGCCAGACCCCGGGTCCAAACTGCCTTT. It encodes CARPRVQTAF.

This chain uses TRBV28 with TRBJ1-6; possible D gene TRBD1, 5 bases. V lost 6 bases, J lost 2 bases, and 8 bases lay in between. The germline V gene encodes CDR1 MDHEN and CDR2 SYDVKM. The CDR3 contains 14 residues. As DNA, the CDR3 is TGTGCCAGCAGAGGGGAACCCTATAATTCACCCCTCCACTTT. Residues: CASRGEPYNSPLHF.

The V gene is TRBV4-1, the J gene TRBJ1-3; no clear D gene. There are 17 residues in the CDR3. V was clipped by 5 bases and J by 0 bases, with 17 bases between them. CDR1 and CDR2 (germline): MGHRA, YSYEKL. The CDR3 loop is CASSSREDPSSGNTIYF. CDR3 DNA sequence: TGCGCCAGCAGCTCCCGGGAGGACCCTAGCTCTGGAAACACCATATATTTT.

This chain joins TRBV30 and TRBJ2-1; possibly TRBD2 for D (5 bases). Trimming stripped 7 bases from V and 6 bases from J, with 10 bases between. There are 11 residues in the CDR3. Germline CDR1 GTSNPN, CDR2 SVGIG (reference sequence). The CDR3 DNA follows: TGTGCCTTTCGGGGATTCAATGAGCAGTTCTTC. It encodes CAFRGFNEQFF.